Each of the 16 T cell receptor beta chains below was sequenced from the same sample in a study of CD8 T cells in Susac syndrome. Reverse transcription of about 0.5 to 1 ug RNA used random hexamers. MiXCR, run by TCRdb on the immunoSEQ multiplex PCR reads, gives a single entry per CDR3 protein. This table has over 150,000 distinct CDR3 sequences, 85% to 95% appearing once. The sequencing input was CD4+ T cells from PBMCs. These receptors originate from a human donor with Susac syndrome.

In DNA form, the CDR3 reads TGTGCCAGCAGCCCGGGACAGTTTACCTACAATGAGCAGTTCTTC. This sequence encodes CASSPGQFTYNEQFF. The chain carries TRBV7-9 and TRBJ2-1; 7 bases line up with TRBD1. The CDR3 totals 15 residues. Germline V gives CDR1 SEHNR, CDR2 FQNEAQ (reference sequence). The junction had 6 bases not matched to a gene; V was cut back by 5 bases and J by 2 bases.

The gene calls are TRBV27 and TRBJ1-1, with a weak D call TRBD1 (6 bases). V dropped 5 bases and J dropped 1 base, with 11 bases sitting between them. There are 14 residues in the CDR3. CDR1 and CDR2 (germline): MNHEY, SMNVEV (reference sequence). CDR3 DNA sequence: TGTGCCAGCAGTCCAGGGGAAAGGAACACTGAAGCTTTCTTT. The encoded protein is CASSPGERNTEAFF.

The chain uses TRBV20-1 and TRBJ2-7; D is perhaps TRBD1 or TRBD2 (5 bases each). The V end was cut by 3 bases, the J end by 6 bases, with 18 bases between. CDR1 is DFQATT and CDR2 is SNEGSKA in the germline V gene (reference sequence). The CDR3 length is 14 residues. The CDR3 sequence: CSARARGWQPEQYF. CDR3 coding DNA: TGCAGTGCTAGGGCGAGGGGATGGCAGCCCGAGCAGTACTTC.

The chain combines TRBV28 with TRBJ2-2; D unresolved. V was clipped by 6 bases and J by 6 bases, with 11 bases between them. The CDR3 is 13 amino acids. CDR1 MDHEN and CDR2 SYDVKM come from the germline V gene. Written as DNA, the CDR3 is TGTGCCAGCAGCTACCTACTCCCCGGGGAGCTGTTTTTT. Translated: CASSYLLPGELFF.

CDR3 loop: CASSRRLAGGADTQYF. The CDR3 coding sequence is TGTGCCAGCAGCCGCCGACTAGCGGGAGGGGCAGATACGCAGTATTTT. The chain joins TRBV7-2 to TRBJ2-3; 14 bases line up with TRBD2. This CDR3 region has 16 residues. Germline V CDR1 and CDR2: SGHTA, FQGNSA. V lost 5 bases to trimming and J lost 4 bases; unmatched junction nucleotides: 5.

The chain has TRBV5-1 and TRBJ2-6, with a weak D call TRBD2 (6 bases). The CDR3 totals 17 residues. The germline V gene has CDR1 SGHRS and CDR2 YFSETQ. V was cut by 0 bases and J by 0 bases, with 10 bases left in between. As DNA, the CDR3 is TGCGCCAGCAGCTTGGCCCTCGGGAGCTCTGGGGCCAACGTCCTGACTTTC. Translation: CASSLALGSSGANVLTF.

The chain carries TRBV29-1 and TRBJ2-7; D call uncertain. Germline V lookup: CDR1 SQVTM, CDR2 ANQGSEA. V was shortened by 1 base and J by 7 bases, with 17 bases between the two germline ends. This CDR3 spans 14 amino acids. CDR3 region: CSVEVRSPPREQYF. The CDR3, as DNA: TGCAGCGTTGAAGTTCGTAGTCCCCCGAGGGAGCAGTACTTC.

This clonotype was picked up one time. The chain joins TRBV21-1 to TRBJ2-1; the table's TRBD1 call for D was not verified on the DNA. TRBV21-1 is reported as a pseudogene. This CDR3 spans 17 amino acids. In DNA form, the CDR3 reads TGTGCCAGCAGCAGATCAGGGCAGACTGTTAAGGACAATGAGCAGTTCTTC. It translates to CASSRSGQTVKDNEQFF.

CDR3 loop: CASSDGTGEQFF. Written as DNA, the CDR3 is TGTGCCAGCAGTGATGGGACGGGTGAGCAGTTCTTC. The chain combines TRBV25-1 with TRBJ2-1; the D gene could be TRBD1 or TRBD2 (5 bases each). The germline V gene encodes CDR1 MGHDK and CDR2 SYGVNS. The CDR3 extends over 12 amino acids. Trimming took off 3 bases at V and 9 bases at J, with 9 bases between the two ends.

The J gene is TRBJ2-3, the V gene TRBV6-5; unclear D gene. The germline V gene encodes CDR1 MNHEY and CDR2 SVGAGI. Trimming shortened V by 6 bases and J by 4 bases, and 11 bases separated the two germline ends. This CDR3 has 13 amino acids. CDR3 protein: CASSPLSADTQYF. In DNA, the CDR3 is TGTGCCAGCAGCCCCCTTTCCGCAGATACGCAGTATTTT.

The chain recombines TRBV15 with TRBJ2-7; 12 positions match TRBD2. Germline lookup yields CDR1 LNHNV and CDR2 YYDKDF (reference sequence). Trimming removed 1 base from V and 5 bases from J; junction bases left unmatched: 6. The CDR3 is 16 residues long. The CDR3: CATSRGASGRAHEQYF. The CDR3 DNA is TGTGCCACCAGCAGAGGGGCTAGCGGGAGGGCACACGAGCAGTACTTC.

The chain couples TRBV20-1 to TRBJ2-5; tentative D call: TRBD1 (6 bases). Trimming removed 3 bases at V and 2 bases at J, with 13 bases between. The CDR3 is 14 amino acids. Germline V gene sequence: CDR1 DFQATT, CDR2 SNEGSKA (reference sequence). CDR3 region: CSARQTGRQETQYF. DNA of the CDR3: TGCAGTGCTAGGCAGACAGGCCGTCAAGAGACCCAGTACTTC.

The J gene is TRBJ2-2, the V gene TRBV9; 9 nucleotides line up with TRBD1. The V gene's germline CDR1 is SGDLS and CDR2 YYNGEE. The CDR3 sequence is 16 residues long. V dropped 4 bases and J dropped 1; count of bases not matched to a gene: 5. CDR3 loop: CASSPRQGGNTGELFF. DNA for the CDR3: TGTGCCAGCAGCCCCCGACAGGGGGGGAACACCGGGGAGCTGTTTTTT.

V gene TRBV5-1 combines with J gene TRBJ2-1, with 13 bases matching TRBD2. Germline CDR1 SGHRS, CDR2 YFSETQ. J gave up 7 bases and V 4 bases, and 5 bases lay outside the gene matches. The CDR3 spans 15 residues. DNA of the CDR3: TGCGCCAGCAGCCGGAGGACTAGCGGGGGAAATGAGCAGTTCTTC. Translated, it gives CASSRRTSGGNEQFF.

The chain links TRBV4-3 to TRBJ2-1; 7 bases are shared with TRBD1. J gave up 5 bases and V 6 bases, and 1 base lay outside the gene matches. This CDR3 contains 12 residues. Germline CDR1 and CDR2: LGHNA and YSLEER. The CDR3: CASRDRNNEQFF. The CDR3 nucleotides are TGCGCCAGCAGGGACAGGAACAATGAGCAGTTCTTC.

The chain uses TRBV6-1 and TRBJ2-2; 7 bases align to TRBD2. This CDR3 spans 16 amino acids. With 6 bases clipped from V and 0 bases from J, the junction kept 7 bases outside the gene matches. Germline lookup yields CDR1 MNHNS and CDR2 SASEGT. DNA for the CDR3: TGTGCCAGCAGGCGTCCCGGGAGGACGAACACCGGGGAGCTGTTTTTT. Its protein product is CASRRPGRTNTGELFF.